Presented here are 6 T cell receptor beta chains from one specimen sequenced in a study of shared clonotypes between healthy human individuals. Clones were sequenced by immunoSEQ multiplex PCR, and TCRdb holds only the in-frame ones, with some missing. Of approximately 340,000 clones in the sample, under 80% were seen once. The sequenced material came from memory CD4+ T cells sorted from blood. The subset is: CD45RA-negative fraction. Receptors were obtained from a young man in good health.

The chain links TRBV30 to TRBJ1-3, with D maybe TRBD1 (5 bases). Trimming shortened V by 0 bases and J by 0 bases, and 9 bases separated the two germline ends. This CDR3 has 15 amino acids. CDR1 is GTSNPN and CDR2 is SVGIG in the germline V gene (reference sequence). CDR3 residues: CAWSVMGGSGNTIYF. The CDR3 DNA is TGTGCCTGGAGTGTAATGGGGGGCTCTGGAAACACCATATATTTT.

This chain connects TRBV10-3 to TRBJ2-7; 11 nucleotides align to TRBD1. Germline assignment: CDR1 ENHRY and CDR2 SYGVKD. The CDR3 totals 17 residues. V shed 0 bases, J shed 2 bases, and the junction held 6 bases outside the gene matches. The CDR3 loop reads CAISESAGQGGPYEQYF. The DNA for the CDR3 is TGTGCCATCAGTGAGTCAGCGGGACAGGGGGGACCCTACGAGCAGTACTTC.

This clone has a handful of counts. The V gene is TRBV6-5, the J gene TRBJ2-7, with 7 bases identical to TRBD1. Germline CDR1 is MNHEY and CDR2 is SVGAGI. Trimming removed 2 bases from V and 3 bases from J; junction bases left unmatched: 7. The CDR3 has 15 residues. CDR3 protein: CASSYAGTDLYEQYF. CDR3 nucleotides: TGTGCCAGCAGTTACGCCGGGACAGACCTCTACGAGCAGTACTTC.

V is TRBV28 and J is TRBJ2-1; 10 positions match TRBD2. V shed 1 base, J shed 3 bases, and the junction held 6 bases outside the gene matches. Per germline, CDR1 MDHEN and CDR2 SYDVKM. The CDR3 contains 17 residues. The CDR3 sequence: CASSLSSGRRHYNEQFF. Here the CDR3 DNA reads TGTGCCAGCAGTTTATCTAGCGGGAGACGGCACTACAATGAGCAGTTCTTC.

As DNA, the CDR3 is TGTGCCAGCAGTTTTACAGGGAAGGGCACTGAAGCTTTCTTT. It is translated as CASSFTGKGTEAFF. This chain connects TRBV6-1 to TRBJ1-1, with a tentative D call TRBD1 (6 bases). CDR3 length: 14 residues. Germline CDR1 MNHNS, CDR2 SASEGT. V was trimmed by 5 bases and J by 4 bases, leaving 14 bases between them.

The chain joins TRBV27 to TRBJ2-7, with 10 positions matching TRBD2. CDR1 and CDR2 from the germline V gene are MNHEY and SMNVEV (reference sequence). This CDR3 spans 15 amino acids. Trimming removed 6 bases from V and 2 bases from J; junction bases left unmatched: 7. This CDR3 reads CASRNKAGGTYEQYF. In DNA, the CDR3 is TGTGCCAGCAGGAACAAAGCGGGAGGGACCTACGAGCAGTACTTC.